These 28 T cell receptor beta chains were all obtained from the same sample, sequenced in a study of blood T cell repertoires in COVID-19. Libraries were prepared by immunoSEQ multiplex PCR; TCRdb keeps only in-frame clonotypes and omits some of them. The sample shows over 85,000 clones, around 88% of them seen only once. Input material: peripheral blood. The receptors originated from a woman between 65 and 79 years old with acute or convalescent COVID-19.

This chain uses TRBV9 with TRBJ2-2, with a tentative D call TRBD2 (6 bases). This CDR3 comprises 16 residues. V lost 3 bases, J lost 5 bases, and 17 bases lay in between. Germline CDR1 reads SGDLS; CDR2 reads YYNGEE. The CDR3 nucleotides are TGTGCCAGCAGCGGAGGTCTAGCGTGGGGTACCGGGGAGCTGTTTTTT. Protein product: CASSGGLAWGTGELFF.

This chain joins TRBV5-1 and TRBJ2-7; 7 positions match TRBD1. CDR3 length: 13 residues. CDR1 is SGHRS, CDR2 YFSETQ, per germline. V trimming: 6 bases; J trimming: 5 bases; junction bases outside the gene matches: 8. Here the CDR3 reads CASTRTGYDEQYF. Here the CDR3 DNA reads TGCGCCAGCACCCGGACAGGCTACGACGAGCAGTACTTC.

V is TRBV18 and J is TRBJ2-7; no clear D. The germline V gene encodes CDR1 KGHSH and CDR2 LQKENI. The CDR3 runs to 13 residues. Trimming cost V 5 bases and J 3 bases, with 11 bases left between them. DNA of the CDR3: TGTGCCAGCTCAGGGCCCCCTTACTACGAGCAGTACTTC. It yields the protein CASSGPPYYEQYF.

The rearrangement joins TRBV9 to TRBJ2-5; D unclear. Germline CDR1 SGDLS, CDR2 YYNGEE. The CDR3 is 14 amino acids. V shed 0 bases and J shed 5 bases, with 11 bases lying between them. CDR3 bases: TGTGCCAGCAGCGTAGCTACCGTCCCGGAGACCCAGTACTTC. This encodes CASSVATVPETQYF.

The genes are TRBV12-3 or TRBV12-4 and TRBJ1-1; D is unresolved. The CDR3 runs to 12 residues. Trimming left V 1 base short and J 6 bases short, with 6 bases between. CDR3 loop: CASSLVGPEAFF. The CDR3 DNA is TGTGCCAGCAGTTTAGTGGGCCCTGAAGCTTTCTTT.

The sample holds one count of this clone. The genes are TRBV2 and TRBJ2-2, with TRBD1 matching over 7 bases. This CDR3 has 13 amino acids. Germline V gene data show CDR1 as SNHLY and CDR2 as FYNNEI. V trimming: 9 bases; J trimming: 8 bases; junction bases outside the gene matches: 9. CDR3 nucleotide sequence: TGTGCCAGGGGACGACAGGGCGGTGGGGAGCTGTTTTTT. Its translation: CARGRQGGGELFF. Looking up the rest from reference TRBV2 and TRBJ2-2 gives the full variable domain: EPEVTQTPSHQVTQMGQEVILRCVPISNHLYFYWYRQILGQKVEFLVSFYNNEISEKSEIFDDQFSVERPDGSNFTLKIRSTKLEDSAMYFCARGRQGGGELFFGEGSRLTVL.

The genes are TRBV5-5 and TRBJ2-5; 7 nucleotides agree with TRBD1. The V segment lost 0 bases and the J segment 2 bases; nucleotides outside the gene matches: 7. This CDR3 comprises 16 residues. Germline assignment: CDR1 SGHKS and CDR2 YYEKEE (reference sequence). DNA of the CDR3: TGTGCCAGCAGCTTGGGGTGGACAGGCGAACAAGAGACCCAGTACTTC. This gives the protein CASSLGWTGEQETQYF.

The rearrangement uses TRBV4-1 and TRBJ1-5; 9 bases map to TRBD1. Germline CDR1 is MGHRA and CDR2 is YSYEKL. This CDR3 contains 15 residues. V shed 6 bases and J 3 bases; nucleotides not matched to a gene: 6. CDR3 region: CASSLDRGNNQPQHF. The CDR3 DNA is TGCGCCAGCAGTTTGGACAGGGGCAACAATCAGCCCCAGCATTTT.

The CDR3: CASSLEGHSNQPQHF. CDR3 DNA sequence: TGTGCCAGCAGCTTGGAAGGACACAGCAATCAGCCCCAGCATTTT. The chain has TRBV5-8 and TRBJ1-5; D possibly corresponds to TRBD1 (5 bases). The CDR3 consists of 15 residues. Germline-derived CDR1 and CDR2 are SGHTS and YDEGEE. V lost 0 bases, J lost 1 base, and 8 bases lay in between.

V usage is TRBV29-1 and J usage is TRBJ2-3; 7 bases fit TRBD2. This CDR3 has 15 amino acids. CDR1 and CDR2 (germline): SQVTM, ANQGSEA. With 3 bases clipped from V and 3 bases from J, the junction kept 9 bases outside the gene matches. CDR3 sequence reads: CSVDGGRAFTDTQYF. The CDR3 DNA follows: TGCAGCGTTGACGGGGGGAGGGCCTTTACAGATACGCAGTATTTT.

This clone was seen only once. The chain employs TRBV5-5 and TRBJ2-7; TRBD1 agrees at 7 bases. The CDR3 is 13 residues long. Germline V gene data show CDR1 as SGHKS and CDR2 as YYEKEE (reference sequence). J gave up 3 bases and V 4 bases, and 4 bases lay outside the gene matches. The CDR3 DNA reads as TGTGCCAGCAGCGGGGGACAGCGCTACGAGCAGTACTTC. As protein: CASSGGQRYEQYF.

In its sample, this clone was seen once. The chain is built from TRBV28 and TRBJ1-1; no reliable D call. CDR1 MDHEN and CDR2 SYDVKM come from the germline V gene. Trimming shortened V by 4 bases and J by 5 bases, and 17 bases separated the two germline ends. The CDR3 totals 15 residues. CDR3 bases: TGTGCCAGCAGTTCCCCGACCCGGGTGGAGACTGAAGCTTTCTTT. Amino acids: CASSSPTRVETEAFF.

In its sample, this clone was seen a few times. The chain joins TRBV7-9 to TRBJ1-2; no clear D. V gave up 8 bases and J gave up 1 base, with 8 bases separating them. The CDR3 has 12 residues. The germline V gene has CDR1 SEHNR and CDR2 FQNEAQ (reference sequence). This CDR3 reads CASGYSNYGYTF. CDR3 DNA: TGTGCCAGCGGTTACAGTAACTATGGCTACACCTTC.

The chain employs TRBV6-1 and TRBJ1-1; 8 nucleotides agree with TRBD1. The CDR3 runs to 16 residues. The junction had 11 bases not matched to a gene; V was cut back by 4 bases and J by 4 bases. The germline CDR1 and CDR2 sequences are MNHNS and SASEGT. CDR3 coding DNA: TGTGCCAGCAGTGGACAGGGGATCCAGAGTGGCACTGAAGCTTTCTTT. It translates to CASSGQGIQSGTEAFF.

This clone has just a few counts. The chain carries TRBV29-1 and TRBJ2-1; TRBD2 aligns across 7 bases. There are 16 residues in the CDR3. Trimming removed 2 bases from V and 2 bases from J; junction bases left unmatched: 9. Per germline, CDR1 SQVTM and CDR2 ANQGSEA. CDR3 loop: CSVEPGGTPTYNEQFF. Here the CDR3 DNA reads TGCAGCGTTGAACCCGGGGGGACTCCCACCTACAATGAGCAGTTCTTC.

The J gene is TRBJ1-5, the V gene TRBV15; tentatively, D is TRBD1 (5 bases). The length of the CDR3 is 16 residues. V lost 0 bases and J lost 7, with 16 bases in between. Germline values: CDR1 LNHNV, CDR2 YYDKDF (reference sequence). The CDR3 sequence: CATSREGGQGRQPQHF. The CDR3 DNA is TGTGCCACCAGCAGAGAGGGGGGTCAGGGACGGCAGCCCCAGCATTTT.

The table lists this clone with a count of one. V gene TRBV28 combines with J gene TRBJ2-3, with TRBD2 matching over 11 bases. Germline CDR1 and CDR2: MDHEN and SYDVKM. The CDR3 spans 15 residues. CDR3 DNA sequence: TGTTCTTCAAGGGGGACTAGCGGACTCACAGATACGCAGTATTTT. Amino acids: CSSRGTSGLTDTQYF.

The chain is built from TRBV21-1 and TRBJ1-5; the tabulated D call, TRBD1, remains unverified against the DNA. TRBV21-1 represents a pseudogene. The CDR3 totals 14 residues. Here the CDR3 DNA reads TGTGCCAGCAGCTCCGGCAGGGTAGCAAGGCCCCAGCATTTT. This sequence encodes CASSSGRVARPQHF.

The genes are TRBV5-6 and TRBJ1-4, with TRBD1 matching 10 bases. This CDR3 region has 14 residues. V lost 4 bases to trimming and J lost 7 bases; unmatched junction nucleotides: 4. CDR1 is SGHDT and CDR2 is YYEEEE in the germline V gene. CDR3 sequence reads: CASSPGQGIEKLFF. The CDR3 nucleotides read TGTGCCAGCAGCCCGGGACAGGGGATTGAAAAACTGTTTTTT.

The chain's CDR3 is CASSSRTSGSYEQYF. DNA for the CDR3: TGTGCCAGCAGCTCTAGGACTAGCGGGTCTTACGAGCAGTACTTC. The rearrangement uses TRBV7-8 and TRBJ2-7; 11 bases fit TRBD2. Germline trimming cut 4 bases from V and 4 bases from J; bases unmatched to any gene: 6. Looked up from germline, CDR1 is SGHVS and CDR2 is FQNEAQ. The CDR3 sequence is 15 residues long. The full variable domain, with the rest looked up from reference TRBV7-8 and TRBJ2-7, is GAGVSQSPRYKVAKRGQDVALRCDPISGHVSLFWYQQALGQGPEFLTYFQNEAQLDKSGLPSDRFFAERPEGSVSTLKIQRTQQEDSAVYLCASSSRTSGSYEQYFGPGTRLTVT.

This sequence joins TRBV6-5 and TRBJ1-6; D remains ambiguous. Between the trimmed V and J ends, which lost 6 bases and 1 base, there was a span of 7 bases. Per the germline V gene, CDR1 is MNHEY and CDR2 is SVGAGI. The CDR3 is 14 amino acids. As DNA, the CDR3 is TGTGCCAGCAGACAGCTTTCCTATAATTCACCCCTCCACTTT. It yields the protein CASRQLSYNSPLHF.

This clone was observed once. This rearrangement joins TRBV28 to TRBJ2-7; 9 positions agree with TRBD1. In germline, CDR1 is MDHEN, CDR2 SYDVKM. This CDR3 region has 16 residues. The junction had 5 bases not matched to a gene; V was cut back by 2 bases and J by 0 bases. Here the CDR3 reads CASSLRDRAISYEQYF. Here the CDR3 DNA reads TGTGCCAGCAGTTTAAGGGACAGGGCAATCTCCTACGAGCAGTACTTC.

The CDR3 bases are TGTGCCCATCGGCGACAACAGGGGATAGGTTCACCCCTCCACTTT. This encodes CAHRRQQGIGSPLHF. V usage is TRBV28 and J usage is TRBJ1-6, with TRBD1 identical over 7 bases. This CDR3 has 15 residues. Germline-derived CDR1 and CDR2 are MDHEN and SYDVKM. Trimming cost V 11 bases and J 9 bases; bases outside gene matches: 16.

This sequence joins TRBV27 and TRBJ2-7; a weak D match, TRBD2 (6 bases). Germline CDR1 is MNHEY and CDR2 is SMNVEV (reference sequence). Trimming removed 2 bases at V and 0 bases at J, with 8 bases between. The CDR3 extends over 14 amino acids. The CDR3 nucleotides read TGTGCCAGCAGTTTAGGGGGGTCCTCCTACGAGCAGTACTTC. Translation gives CASSLGGSSYEQYF.

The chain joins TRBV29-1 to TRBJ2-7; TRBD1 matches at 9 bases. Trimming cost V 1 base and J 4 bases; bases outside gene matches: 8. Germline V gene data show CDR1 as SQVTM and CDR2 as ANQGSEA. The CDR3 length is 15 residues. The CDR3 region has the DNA TGCAGCGTTGAAGGTGAGGGACAGGGACCTTACGAGCAGTACTTC. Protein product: CSVEGEGQGPYEQYF.

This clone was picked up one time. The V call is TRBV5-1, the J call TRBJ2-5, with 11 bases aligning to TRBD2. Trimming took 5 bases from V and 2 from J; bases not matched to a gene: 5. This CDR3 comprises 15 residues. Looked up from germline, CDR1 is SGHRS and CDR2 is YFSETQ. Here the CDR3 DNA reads TGCGCCAGCAGACGATCTAGCGGGAGGCAAGAGACCCAGTACTTC. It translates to CASRRSSGRQETQYF.

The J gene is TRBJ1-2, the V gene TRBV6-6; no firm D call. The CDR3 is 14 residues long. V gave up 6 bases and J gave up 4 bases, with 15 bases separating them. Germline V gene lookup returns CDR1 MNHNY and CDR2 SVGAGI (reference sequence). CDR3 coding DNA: TGTGCCAGCAGCCTAATAATCCACTCCTATGGCTACACCTTC. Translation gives CASSLIIHSYGYTF.

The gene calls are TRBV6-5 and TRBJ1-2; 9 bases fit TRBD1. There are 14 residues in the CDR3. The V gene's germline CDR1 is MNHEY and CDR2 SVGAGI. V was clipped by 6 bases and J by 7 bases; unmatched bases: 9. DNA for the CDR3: TGTGCCAGCAGCTTTCAACAGGGGGCGCCTGGCTACACCTTC. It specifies CASSFQQGAPGYTF.